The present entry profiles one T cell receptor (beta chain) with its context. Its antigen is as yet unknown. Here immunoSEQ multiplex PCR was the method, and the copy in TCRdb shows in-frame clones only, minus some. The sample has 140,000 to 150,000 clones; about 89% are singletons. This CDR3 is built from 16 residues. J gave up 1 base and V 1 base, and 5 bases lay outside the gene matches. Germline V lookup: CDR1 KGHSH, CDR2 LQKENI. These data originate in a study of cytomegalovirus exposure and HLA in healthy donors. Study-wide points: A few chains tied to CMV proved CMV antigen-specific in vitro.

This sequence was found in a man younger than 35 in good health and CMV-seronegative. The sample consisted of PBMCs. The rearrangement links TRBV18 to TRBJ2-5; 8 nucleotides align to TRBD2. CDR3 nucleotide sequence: TGTGCCAGCTCACCACAGCGCGGGGGGTTCCAAGAGACCCAGTACTTC. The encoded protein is CASSPQRGGFQETQYF.